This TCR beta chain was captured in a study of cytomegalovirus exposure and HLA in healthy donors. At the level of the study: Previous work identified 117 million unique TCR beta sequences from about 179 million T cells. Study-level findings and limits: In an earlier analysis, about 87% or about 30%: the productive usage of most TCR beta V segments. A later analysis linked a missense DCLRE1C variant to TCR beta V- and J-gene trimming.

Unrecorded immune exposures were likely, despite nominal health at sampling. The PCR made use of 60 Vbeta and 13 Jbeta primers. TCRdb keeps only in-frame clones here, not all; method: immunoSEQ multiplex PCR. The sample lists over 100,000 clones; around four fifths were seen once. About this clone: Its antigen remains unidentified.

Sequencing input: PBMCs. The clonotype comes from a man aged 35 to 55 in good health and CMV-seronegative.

The CDR3 DNA follows: TGTGCCAGCAGCTTCAGGGCCCAATCCTACGAGCAGTACTTC. It is translated as CASSFRAQSYEQYF. The J gene is TRBJ2-7, the V gene TRBV7-9; D perhaps matches TRBD1 (5 bases). The ends were cut back, 3 bases at V and 1 base at J, with 10 bases in the middle. CDR3 length: 14 amino acids. Germline CDR1 is SEHNR and CDR2 is FQNEAQ (reference sequence).